The source of this T cell receptor (beta chain) is a study of PD-1 blockade in classical Hodgkin lymphoma. V dropped 1 base and J dropped 9 bases, with 12 bases sitting between them. Germline CDR1 and CDR2: LNHDA and SQIVND (reference sequence). This CDR3 spans 13 amino acids. Notes on this clone: The antigen is unknown.

Study-wide results and limits: Newly diagnosed patients were said to have less baseline TCR diversity than healthy donors did.

All trial patients relapsed after autologous stem cell transplantation. Produced via immunoSEQ multiplex PCR; TCRdb's table is partial and in-frame only. The profile shows about 94,000 clones, 75% to 90% of them singletons. The receptor was isolated from a human donor with classical Hodgkin lymphoma. The chain links TRBV19 to TRBJ1-2; D is unclear. This specimen was peripheral blood mononuclear cells (PBMCs), taken before the second cycle of nivolumab. The CDR3 DNA follows: TGTGCCAGTAGTATAGCTCCCACTAGTCGCTACACCTTC. It specifies CASSIAPTSRYTF.